This T cell receptor (beta chain) derives from a study of blood T cell repertoires in COVID-19 (dated by TCRdb to about 2020). Regarding the research as a whole: Samples covering the acute and convalescent phases of COVID-19 were provided by collaborators in the United States, Italy and Spain. The prospective study material was composed of cDNA or gDNA derived from T cells, B-cell-depleted T cells, or PBMCs. Deeply sampled blood TCRbeta repertoires from subjects exposed to, actively infected with, or recovered from COVID-19 were included in the dataset. The repertoires were released in a freely available public database intended as a resource for research on the immune response to SARS-CoV-2. Samples came from the ongoing ImmuneRACE study (first 160 participants) plus 1,254 subjects from 6 global collaborators. Nearly every sample came with metadata listing a de-identified subject ID, COVID-19 status, age in years and sex. HLA class I and class II types, where available, came from metadata supplied by the sample provider rather than from assay-based typing. Results and caveats for the whole study, not just this receptor: Clinical and demographic metadata were provided uncurated, with the amount varying by source and participant.

The immunoSEQ Assay, a bias-controlled multiplex PCR, was used to amplify TCRbeta CDR3 regions from genomic DNA. Processing in the source paper ran as follows. The number of nucleated cells in each sample was estimated from the amplification of reference gene primers within the assay. To quantify the absolute abundance of each unique TCRbeta CDR3 rearrangement, sequence reads were collapsed and filtered. For each sample, productive Simpson clonality was calculated as the square root of Simpson's diversity index over productive rearrangements. TCRdb holds this immuneACCESS table with in-frame rearrangements only. Some clones are missing; in checked studies, unresolved V genes explain under half, and the rest has no known cause. The DNA was the basis for D and trimming; V, J and clone size are from that table. The table for this sample lists 95,000 to 150,000 clones; roughly four fifths of them were counted only once. The ten most abundant clones make up 15% to 20% of the sample.

About this clone itself: The antigen it binds to is not known. No base quality values were provided; no much bigger clone lies one nucleotide off.

One collaborating source in Seattle enrolled patients during active infection and followed them longitudinally through the course of disease. Each collaborating institution followed its own protocols to collect whole blood in K2EDTA tubes. Collaborator samples were shipped for TCRbeta analysis as frozen whole blood, isolated PBMCs, or DNA extracted from either sample type. This clonotype originated in a man aged 25 to 40 with COVID-19, enrolled during active disease. Sequencing was performed on peripheral blood.

CDR3 sequence: CASSRQGRNSNQPQHF. The nucleotides are TGTGCCAGTAGTCGACAGGGGAGGAATAGCAATCAGCCCCAGCATTTT. This sequence uses TRBV19 and TRBJ1-5, with 8 junctional bases fitting TRBD1. From its cysteine to its phenylalanine, the CDR3 spans 16 amino acids. Only the CDR3 part of the read is kept: 48 bases, read in frame from the first base. Unmatched junction bases come to 6, with V trimmed by 5 bases and J by 0 bases. The germline V gene (reference sequence) gives CDR1 as LNHDA and CDR2 as SQIVND.